This TCR beta chain was recovered during a study of T cell changes during pregnancy in multiple sclerosis. This clone has a single count. Some clones are missing from TCRdb's copy, which holds only in-frame ones; the method was immunoSEQ multiplex PCR. The table lists around 33,000 clones, 70% to 90% of them singletons. The specimen comprised CD8+ T cells from peripheral blood mononuclear cells, sampled before pregnancy. This sequence was found in a female donor with multiple sclerosis, enrolled in a pregnancy study.

In DNA form, the CDR3 reads TGTGCCAGCAGCCCAGGACACGGCTATGGCTACACCTTC. It is translated as CASSPGHGYGYTF. The rearrangement links TRBV9 to TRBJ1-2; D perhaps matches TRBD1 (5 bases). CDR3 length: 13 amino acids. Germline lookup yields CDR1 SGDLS and CDR2 YYNGEE. Trimming pared 4 bases from V and 4 bases from J, leaving 11 bases between.